This TCR beta chain is from a study of follicular helper T cells after annual influenza vaccination. Study-wide context: Some donors were sampled over the 2013-2014, 2014-2015 and 2015-2016 vaccinations. Study-level points and caveats: Day 7 ICOS+CD38+ clones later appeared mostly in ICOS-CD38- cTfh.

TCRdb keeps only in-frame clones here, not all; method: immunoSEQ multiplex PCR. The table includes approximately 30,000 clones, 80% to 90% detected once. Concerning this clone: What it binds is unknown.

The time point here: 2014-2015 season, pre-vaccination. Donors with HIV/AIDS, active malignancy, immunomodulators or active illness were excluded. Cells are cTfh (non-naive CD4+CXCR5+PD-1+), split by ICOS and CD38 into double-positive or double-negative. The germline V gene encodes CDR1 ENHRY and CDR2 SYGVKD. The CDR3 has 15 amino acids. The junction had 12 bases not matched to a gene; V was cut back by 10 bases and J by 5 bases. The TCR sequence derives from an adult who received the influenza vaccine. This material consisted of CXCR5+ CD38- circulating T follicular helper cells from blood, taken on the day of influenza vaccination. As for subset: circulating Tfh, non-naive CD4+CXCR5+PD-1+ (ICOS+CD38+ or ICOS-CD38-). The J gene is TRBJ2-5, the V gene TRBV10-3; 11 bases are shared with TRBD1. For the CDR3, the DNA is TGTGCCAGCAAGGGGGGACAGGGGGGATTGGAGACCCAGTACTTC. Translated, it gives CASKGGQGGLETQYF.